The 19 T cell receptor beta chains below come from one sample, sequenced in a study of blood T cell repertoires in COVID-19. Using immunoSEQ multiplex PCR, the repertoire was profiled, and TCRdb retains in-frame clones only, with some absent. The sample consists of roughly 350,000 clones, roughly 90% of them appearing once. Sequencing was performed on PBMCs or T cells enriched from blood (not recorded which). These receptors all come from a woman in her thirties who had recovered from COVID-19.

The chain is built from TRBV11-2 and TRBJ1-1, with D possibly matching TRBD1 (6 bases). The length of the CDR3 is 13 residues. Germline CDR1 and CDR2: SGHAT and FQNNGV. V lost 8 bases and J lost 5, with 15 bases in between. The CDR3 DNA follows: TGTGCCAGCTCTTGGGGGCTATGGACTGAAGCTTTCTTT. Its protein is CASSWGLWTEAFF.

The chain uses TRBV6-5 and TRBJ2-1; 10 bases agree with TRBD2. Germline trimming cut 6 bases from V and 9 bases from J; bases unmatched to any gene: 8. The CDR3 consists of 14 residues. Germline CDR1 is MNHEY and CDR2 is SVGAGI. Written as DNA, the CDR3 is TGTGCCAGCAGACAAGCGGGAGGGCCGAGTGAGCAGTTCTTC. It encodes CASRQAGGPSEQFF.

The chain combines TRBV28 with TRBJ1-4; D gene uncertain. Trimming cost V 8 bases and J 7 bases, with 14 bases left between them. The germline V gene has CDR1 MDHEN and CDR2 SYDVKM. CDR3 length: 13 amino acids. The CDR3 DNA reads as TGTGCCAGCTCCGAACTGGCGGGTGAAAAACTGTTTTTT. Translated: CASSELAGEKLFF.

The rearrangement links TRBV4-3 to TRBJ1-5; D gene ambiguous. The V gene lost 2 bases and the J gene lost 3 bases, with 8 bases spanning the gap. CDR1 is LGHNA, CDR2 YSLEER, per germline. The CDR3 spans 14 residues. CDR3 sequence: CASSQNTDNQPQHF. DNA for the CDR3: TGCGCCAGCAGCCAAAATACAGACAATCAGCCCCAGCATTTT.

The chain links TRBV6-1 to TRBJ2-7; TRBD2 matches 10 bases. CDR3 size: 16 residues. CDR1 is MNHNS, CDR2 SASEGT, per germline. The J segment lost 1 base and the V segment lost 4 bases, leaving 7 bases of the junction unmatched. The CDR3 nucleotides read TGTGCCAGCAGTGGGGGTGGACTAGCGGCTTCCTACGAGCAGTACTTC. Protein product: CASSGGGLAASYEQYF.

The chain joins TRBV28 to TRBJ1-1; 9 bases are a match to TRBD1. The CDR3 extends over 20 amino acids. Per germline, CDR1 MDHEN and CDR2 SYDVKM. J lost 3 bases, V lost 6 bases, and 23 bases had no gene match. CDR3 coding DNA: TGTGCCAGCAGCCACTCTCTCTTAGGGACAGGGAGTTTTATGGACACTGAAGCTTTCTTT. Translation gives CASSHSLLGTGSFMDTEAFF.

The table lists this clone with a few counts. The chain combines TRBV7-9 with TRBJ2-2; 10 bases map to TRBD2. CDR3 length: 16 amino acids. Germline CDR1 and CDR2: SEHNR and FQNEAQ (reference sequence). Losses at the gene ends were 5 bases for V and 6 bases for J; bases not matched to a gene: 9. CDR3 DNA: TGTGCCAGCAGCCTAACTAGCGGGGTAGTCGCCGGGGAGCTGTTTTTT. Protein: CASSLTSGVVAGELFF.

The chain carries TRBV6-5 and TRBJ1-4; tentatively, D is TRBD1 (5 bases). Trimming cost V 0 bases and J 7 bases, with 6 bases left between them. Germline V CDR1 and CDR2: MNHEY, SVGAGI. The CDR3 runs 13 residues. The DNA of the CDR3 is TGTGCCAGCAGTTACTCGGGGGGTGAAAAACTGTTTTTT. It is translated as CASSYSGGEKLFF.

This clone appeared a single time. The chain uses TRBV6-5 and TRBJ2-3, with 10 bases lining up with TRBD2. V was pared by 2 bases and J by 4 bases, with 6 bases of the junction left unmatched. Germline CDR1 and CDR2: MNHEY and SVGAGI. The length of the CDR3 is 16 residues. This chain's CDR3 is CASSYGERGGSDTQYF. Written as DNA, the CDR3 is TGTGCCAGCAGTTACGGGGAGCGGGGGGGCTCAGATACGCAGTATTTT.

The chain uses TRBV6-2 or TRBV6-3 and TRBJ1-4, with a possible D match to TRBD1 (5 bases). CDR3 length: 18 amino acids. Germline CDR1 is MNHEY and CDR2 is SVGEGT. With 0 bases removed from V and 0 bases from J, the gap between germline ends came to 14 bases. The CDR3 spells CASSYSLGRKATNEKLFF. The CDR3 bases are TGTGCCAGCAGTTACTCGTTGGGGCGAAAGGCAACTAATGAAAAACTGTTTTTT.

CDR3 residues: CASSRSTDTQYF. The CDR3 region has the DNA TGTGCCAGCAGCCGGAGCACAGATACGCAGTATTTT. The J gene is TRBJ2-3, the V gene TRBV11-2; D is ambiguous. CDR3 length: 12 residues. V gave up 5 bases and J gave up 0 bases, with 3 bases separating them. Germline CDR1 SGHAT, CDR2 FQNNGV.

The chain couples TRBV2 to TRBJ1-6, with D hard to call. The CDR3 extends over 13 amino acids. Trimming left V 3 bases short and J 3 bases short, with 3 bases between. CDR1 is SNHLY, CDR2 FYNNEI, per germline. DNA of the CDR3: TGTGCCAGCAGTGACCTCTATAATTCACCCCTCCACTTT. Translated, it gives CASSDLYNSPLHF.

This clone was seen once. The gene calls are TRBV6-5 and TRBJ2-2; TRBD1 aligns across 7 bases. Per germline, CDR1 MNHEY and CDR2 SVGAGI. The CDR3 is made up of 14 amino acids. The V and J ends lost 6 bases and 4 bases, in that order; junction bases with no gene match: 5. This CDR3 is CASRKGQLTGELFF. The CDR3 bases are TGTGCCAGCAGGAAGGGACAGCTCACCGGGGAGCTGTTTTTT.

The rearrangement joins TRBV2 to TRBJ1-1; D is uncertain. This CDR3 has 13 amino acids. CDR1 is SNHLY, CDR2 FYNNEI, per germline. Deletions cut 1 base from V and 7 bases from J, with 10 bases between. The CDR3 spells CASSEGQVLEAFF. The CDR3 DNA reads TGTGCCAGCAGTGAAGGGCAGGTACTTGAAGCTTTCTTT.

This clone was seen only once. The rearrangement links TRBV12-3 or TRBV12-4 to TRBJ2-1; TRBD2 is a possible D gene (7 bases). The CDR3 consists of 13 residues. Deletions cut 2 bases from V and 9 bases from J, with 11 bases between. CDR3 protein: CASSLRGRGEQFF. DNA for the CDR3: TGTGCCAGCAGTTTAAGGGGGAGGGGTGAGCAGTTCTTC.

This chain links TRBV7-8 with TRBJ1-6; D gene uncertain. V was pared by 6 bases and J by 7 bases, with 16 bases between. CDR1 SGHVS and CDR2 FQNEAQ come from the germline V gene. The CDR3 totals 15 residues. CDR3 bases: TGTGCCAGCAGTCGGCAGGACGCGGGCAATTCACCCCTCCACTTT. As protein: CASSRQDAGNSPLHF.

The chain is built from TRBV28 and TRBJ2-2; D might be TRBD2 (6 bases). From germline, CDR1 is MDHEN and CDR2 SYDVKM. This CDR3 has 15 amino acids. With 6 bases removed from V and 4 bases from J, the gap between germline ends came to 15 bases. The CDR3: CASSPRGLSTGELFF. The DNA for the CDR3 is TGTGCCAGCAGCCCGAGGGGACTTTCCACCGGGGAGCTGTTTTTT.

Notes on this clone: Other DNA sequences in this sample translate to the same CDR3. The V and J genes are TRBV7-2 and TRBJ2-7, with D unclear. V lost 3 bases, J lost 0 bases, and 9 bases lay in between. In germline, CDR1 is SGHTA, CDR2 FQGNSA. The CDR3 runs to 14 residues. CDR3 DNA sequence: TGTGCCAGCAGCTTCACTGGTAGCTCCTACGAGCAGTACTTC. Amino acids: CASSFTGSSYEQYF.

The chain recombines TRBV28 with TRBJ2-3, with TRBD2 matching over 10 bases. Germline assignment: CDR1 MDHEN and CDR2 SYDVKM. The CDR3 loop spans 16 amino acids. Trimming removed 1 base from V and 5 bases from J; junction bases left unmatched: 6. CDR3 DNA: TGTGCCAGCAGTTTATTGCTAGCGGGAGCGGAAGATACGCAGTATTTT. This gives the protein CASSLLLAGAEDTQYF.